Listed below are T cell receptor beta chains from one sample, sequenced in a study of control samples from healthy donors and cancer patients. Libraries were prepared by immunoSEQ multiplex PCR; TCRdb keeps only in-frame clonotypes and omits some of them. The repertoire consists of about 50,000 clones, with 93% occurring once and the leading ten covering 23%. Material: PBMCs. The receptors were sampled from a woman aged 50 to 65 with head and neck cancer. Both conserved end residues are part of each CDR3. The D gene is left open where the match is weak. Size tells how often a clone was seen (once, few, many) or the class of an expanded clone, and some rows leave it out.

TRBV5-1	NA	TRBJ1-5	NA	TGCGCCAGCAGCTTAGGGGGGCTAGATCAGCCCCAGCATTTT	CASSLGGLDQPQHF
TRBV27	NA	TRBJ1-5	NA	TGTGCCAGCAGTGGGACAAAGGGCAATCAGCCCCAGCATTTT	CASSGTKGNQPQHF
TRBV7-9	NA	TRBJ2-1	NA	TGTGCCAGCCGCCCTAGAAGAGGGCCGAGCCATGAGCAGTTCTTC	CASRPRRGPSHEQFF
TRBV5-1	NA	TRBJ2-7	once	TGCGCCAGCAGCGGCCAACAGGTGCGGGGAACCTACGAGCAGTACTTC	CASSGQQVRGTYEQYF
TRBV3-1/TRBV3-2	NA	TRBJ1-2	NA	TGTGCCAGCAGCCAGGGAGACTATGGCTACACCTTC	CASSQGDYGYTF
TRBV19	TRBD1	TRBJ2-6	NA	TGTGCCAGTAGTATAGATCTATGGGGACAGACACTCTCTGGGGCCAACGTCCTGACTTTC	CASSIDLWGQTLSGANVLTF
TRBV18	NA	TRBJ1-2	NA	TGTGCCAGCTCACCACCATCTCCAGCCCGGCCCTATGGCTACACCTTC	CASSPPSPARPYGYTF
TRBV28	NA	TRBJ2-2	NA	TGTGCCAGCAGTTTCTACACCGGGGAGCTGTTTTTT	CASSFYTGELFF
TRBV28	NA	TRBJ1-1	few	TGTGCCAGCAGTTCAAGGACAGCGGGAACGGACACTGAAGCTTTCTTT	CASSSRTAGTDTEAFF
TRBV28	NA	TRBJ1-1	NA	TGTGCCAGCAGTTTAGAGAGGCCGGAAGCTTTCTTT	CASSLERPEAFF
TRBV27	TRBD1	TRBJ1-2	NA	TGTGCCAGCAGTACACTTCTCCGACAGGGGGACTACTATGGCTACACCTTC	CASSTLLRQGDYYGYTF
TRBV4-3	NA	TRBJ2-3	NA	TGCGCCAGCAGCCAAGGGGGGCAGGGGATGTATTTT	CASSQGGQGMYF
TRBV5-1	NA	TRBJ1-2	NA	TGCGCCAGCAGCTTTCACAGGGACTATGGCTACACCTTC	CASSFHRDYGYTF
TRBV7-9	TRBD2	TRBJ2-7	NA	TGTGCCAGCAGCTTAACTAGCGGGGGGCTCTACGAGCAGTACTTC	CASSLTSGGLYEQYF
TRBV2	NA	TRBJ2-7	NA	TGTGCCAGCAGTGGGACGGTCCTCTACGAGCAGTACTTC	CASSGTVLYEQYF
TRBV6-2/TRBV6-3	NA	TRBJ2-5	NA	TGTGCCAGCAGTCTCCACCGGGCCTCTCAAGAGACCCAGTACTTC	CASSLHRASQETQYF
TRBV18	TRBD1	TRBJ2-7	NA	TGTGCCAGCTCACCGGGACAGGGTCGCACCTACGAGCAGTACTTC	CASSPGQGRTYEQYF
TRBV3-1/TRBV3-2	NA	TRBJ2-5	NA	TGTGCCAGCAGCCATTCCCCCGGGACACCCTATGGGACCCAGTACTTC	CASSHSPGTPYGTQYF
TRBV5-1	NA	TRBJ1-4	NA	TGCGCCAGCAGCTTGGCGGGGGGTTCTAATGAAAAACTGTTTTTT	CASSLAGGSNEKLFF
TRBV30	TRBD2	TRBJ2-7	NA	TGTGCCTGGCACCGTACCGGGACTAGCGGGAGGGCCTACGAGCAGTACTTC	CAWHRTGTSGRAYEQYF
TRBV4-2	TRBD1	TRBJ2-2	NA	TGTGCCAGCAGCCAAGCCGGGACAGGGACCGGGGAGCTGTTTTTT	CASSQAGTGTGELFF
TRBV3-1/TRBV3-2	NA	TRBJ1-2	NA	TGTGCCAGCAGCCAAGGCGGTCCCTCGGGAGGGTATGGCTACACCTTC	CASSQGGPSGGYGYTF
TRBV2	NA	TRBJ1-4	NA	TGTGCCAGCAGTCCTACAGGGTGGGCTAATGAAAAACTGTTTTTT	CASSPTGWANEKLFF
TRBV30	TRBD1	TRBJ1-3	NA	TGTGCCTGGAGTGTGGGACAGGGTGGAAACACCATATATTTT	CAWSVGQGGNTIYF
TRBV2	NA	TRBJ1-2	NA	TGTGCCAGCAGCTCCTTCTATGGCTACACCTTC	CASSSFYGYTF
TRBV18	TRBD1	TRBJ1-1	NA	TGTGCCAGCTCACTAAACTCCGGGACAGGGGTAACTGAAGCTTTCTTT	CASSLNSGTGVTEAFF
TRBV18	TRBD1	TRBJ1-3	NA	TGTGCCAGCTCACCGAGCGGGACAGGTGGAAACACCATATATTTT	CASSPSGTGGNTIYF
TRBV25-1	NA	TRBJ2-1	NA	TGTGCCAGCAGTCCCACCCGGGCCCTAGGATACAATGAGCAGTTCTTC	CASSPTRALGYNEQFF
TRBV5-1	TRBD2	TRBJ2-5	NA	TGCGCCAGCAGCTTGGCCACCGGGGGGGAGACCCAGTACTTC	CASSLATGGETQYF
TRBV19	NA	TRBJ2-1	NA	TGTGCCAGTAGTATAGGCCAAGACTCGAGTGAGCAGTTCTTC	CASSIGQDSSEQFF
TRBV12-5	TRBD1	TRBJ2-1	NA	TGTGCTAGTGGAACGGGACAGGGTTTTTTGAATGAGCAGTTCTTC	CASGTGQGFLNEQFF
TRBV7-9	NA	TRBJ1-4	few	TGTGCCAGCAGCTGGGGCTTGACGGGGAATAATGAAAAACTGTTTTTT	CASSWGLTGNNEKLFF
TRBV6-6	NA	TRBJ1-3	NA	TGTGCCAGCAACTACGACAGCTCTGGAAACACCATATATTTT	CASNYDSSGNTIYF
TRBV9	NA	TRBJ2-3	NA	TGTGCCAGCAGCGTCAGGGGAGATACGCAGTATTTT	CASSVRGDTQYF
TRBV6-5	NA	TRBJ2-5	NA	TGTGCCAGCAGTTACTCAAGCTTAATGAGTCAAGAGACCCAGTACTTC	CASSYSSLMSQETQYF
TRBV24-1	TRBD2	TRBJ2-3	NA	TGTGCCACCAGTGATTCACCCGGGACTAGCGGGTGGAGCACAGATACGCAGTATTTT	CATSDSPGTSGWSTDTQYF
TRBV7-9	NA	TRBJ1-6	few	TGTGCCAGCAGCTCGGCAGGGGAGATGTCACCCCTCCACTTT	CASSSAGEMSPLHF
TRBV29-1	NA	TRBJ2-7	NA	TGCAGCGTTGATACAGGGCCCAACGAGCAGTACTTC	CSVDTGPNEQYF
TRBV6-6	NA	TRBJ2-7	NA	TGTGCCAGCAGTTACTCGGATTACGAGCAGTACTTC	CASSYSDYEQYF
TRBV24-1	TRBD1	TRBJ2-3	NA	TGTGCCACCAGCCGAAGACAGGGAGATACGCAGTATTTT	CATSRRQGDTQYF
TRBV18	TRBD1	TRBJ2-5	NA	TGTGCCAGCTCCCCGGGAGAGGCAGGGGGCGCGGAGACCCAGTACTTC	CASSPGEAGGAETQYF
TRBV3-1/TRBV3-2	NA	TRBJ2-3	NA	TGTGCCAGCAGCTCCCGGATAGGGTCTTTCACAGATACGCAGTATTTT	CASSSRIGSFTDTQYF
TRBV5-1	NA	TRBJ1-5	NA	TGCGCCAGCAGCTCCGACAGCAATCAGCCCCAGCATTTT	CASSSDSNQPQHF
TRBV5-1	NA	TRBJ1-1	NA	TGCGCCAGCAGCGCGGACCCCCTAGGGTTCACTGAAGCTTTCTTT	CASSADPLGFTEAFF